Below, 26 T cell receptor beta chains from the same sample are listed, as sequenced in a study of cytomegalovirus exposure and HLA in healthy donors. The primer mix had 60 Vbeta and 13 Jbeta primers. Clones were sequenced by immunoSEQ multiplex PCR, and TCRdb holds only the in-frame ones, with some missing. The profile shows around 130,000 clones, 75% to 85% of them singletons. The sample comprised PBMCs. These receptors all come from a woman aged 40 to 50 in good health and CMV-seronegative.

The V call is TRBV4-1, the J call TRBJ1-5; 11 positions agree with TRBD1. The CDR3 runs to 15 residues. Germline CDR1 and CDR2: MGHRA and YSYEKL. With 4 bases clipped from V and 3 bases from J, the junction kept 2 bases outside the gene matches. In nucleotides, the CDR3 is TGCGCCAGCAGCCGGACAGGGGGCACCAATCAGCCCCAGCATTTT. It translates to CASSRTGGTNQPQHF.

The gene calls are TRBV5-6 and TRBJ1-3; 7 nucleotides agree with TRBD1. The germline V gene has CDR1 SGHDT and CDR2 YYEEEE. J was trimmed by 2 bases and V by 4 bases; bases with no gene match: 9. CDR3 length equals 16 residues. Here the CDR3 reads CASSKSTGRPGNTIYF. CDR3 nucleotide sequence: TGTGCCAGCAGCAAATCGACAGGGAGGCCTGGAAACACCATATATTTT.

V usage is TRBV2 and J usage is TRBJ1-2; possible D gene TRBD1, 6 bases. The CDR3 length is 11 residues. Trimming took off 11 bases at V and 4 bases at J, with 11 bases between the two ends. Per the germline V gene, CDR1 is SNHLY and CDR2 is FYNNEI. The CDR3 spells CAGTTGYGYTF. Written as DNA, the CDR3 is TGTGCCGGAACGACAGGCTATGGCTACACCTTC.

The chain carries TRBV28 and TRBJ1-1; no clear D gene. CDR1 is MDHEN and CDR2 is SYDVKM in the germline V gene. V dropped 7 bases and J dropped 1 base, with 7 bases sitting between them. This CDR3 is 12 amino acids long. The CDR3 sequence: CASTRRNTEAFF. The CDR3 coding sequence is TGTGCCAGCACTAGAAGGAACACTGAAGCTTTCTTT.

The rearrangement joins TRBV5-6 to TRBJ2-1, with 11 bases aligning to TRBD2. The CDR3 contains 15 residues. Trimming cost V 0 bases and J 12 bases; bases outside gene matches: 8. Germline V gene data show CDR1 as SGHDT and CDR2 as YYEEEE. CDR3 DNA: TGTGCCAGCAGCTTGGGGCTAGCGGGGGGACCTTTGCAGTTCTTC. It encodes CASSLGLAGGPLQFF.

V usage is TRBV11-2 and J usage is TRBJ1-6; maybe TRBD1 (6 bases). V was shortened by 1 base and J by 7 bases, with 11 bases between the two germline ends. The CDR3 covers 15 residues. Germline V CDR1 and CDR2: SGHAT, FQNNGV. This chain's CDR3 is CASSLGGTSNSPLHF. The CDR3 DNA reads as TGTGCCAGCAGCTTAGGGGGGACAAGCAATTCACCCCTCCACTTT.

This sequence joins TRBV7-9 and TRBJ2-5; maybe TRBD1 (5 bases). Germline V lookup: CDR1 SEHNR, CDR2 FQNEAQ (reference sequence). V lost 5 bases and J lost 1, with 14 bases in between. The CDR3 has 15 amino acids. CDR3 sequence: CASSLGWGVQETQYF. CDR3 nucleotides: TGTGCCAGCAGCCTGGGATGGGGCGTCCAAGAGACCCAGTACTTC.

This clone was counted once. V is TRBV11-3 and J is TRBJ2-3; no reliable D call. Trimming removed 0 bases at V and 1 base at J, with 5 bases between. This CDR3 is 14 amino acids long. From germline, CDR1 is SGHNT and CDR2 YENEEA. The CDR3 is CASSLDPGTDTQYF. The CDR3 DNA follows: TGTGCCAGCAGCTTAGATCCGGGCACAGATACGCAGTATTTT.

The V call is TRBV6-5, the J call TRBJ1-2, with D possibly being TRBD1 (6 bases). V lost 2 bases and J lost 12, with 16 bases in between. There are 13 residues in the CDR3. Germline V gene data show CDR1 as MNHEY and CDR2 as SVGAGI. The CDR3 DNA is TGTGCCAGCAGTTACACAGGGACCGGCGGTAACACCTTC. Protein sequence: CASSYTGTGGNTF.

The chain joins TRBV9 to TRBJ2-1; the D is unclear. Trimming took off 3 bases at V and 12 bases at J, with 19 bases between the two ends. This CDR3 region has 14 residues. Germline V gene sequence: CDR1 SGDLS, CDR2 YYNGEE. Here the CDR3 reads CASSGPTPGEAQFF. The CDR3 coding sequence is TGTGCCAGCAGCGGACCGACTCCCGGCGAGGCGCAGTTCTTC.

Here the CDR3 DNA reads TGTGCCAGCAGTGAACATAGCGGGAGGGCCGGTGAGCAGTTCTTC. Protein product: CASSEHSGRAGEQFF. V usage is TRBV2 and J usage is TRBJ2-1; 11 nucleotides agree with TRBD2. This CDR3 comprises 15 residues. The V segment lost 2 bases and the J segment 9 bases; nucleotides outside the gene matches: 6. In germline, CDR1 is SNHLY, CDR2 FYNNEI.

The V and J genes are TRBV11-2 and TRBJ2-7; 10 bases align to TRBD2. Germline lookup yields CDR1 SGHAT and CDR2 FQNNGV. V dropped 4 bases and J dropped 10; count of bases not matched to a gene: 16. The CDR3 sequence is 16 residues long. CDR3 sequence (DNA): TGTGCCAGCAGCTCGGGAGTAGGGCTAGCGGGAGCCCTTCAGTACTTC. Protein: CASSSGVGLAGALQYF.

The V and J genes are TRBV29-1 and TRBJ2-7; 8 positions match TRBD2. V gave up 1 base and J gave up 0 bases; unmatched junction bases: 5. In germline, CDR1 is SQVTM, CDR2 ANQGSEA. CDR3 length equals 15 residues. The DNA for the CDR3 is TGCAGCGTTGAAGCTTTCGGGACTAGCTCCTACGAGCAGTACTTC. It yields the protein CSVEAFGTSSYEQYF.

The chain carries TRBV19 and TRBJ1-1; D not resolved. The CDR3 sequence is 13 residues long. V lost 5 bases to trimming and J lost 3 bases, with 10 bases between them. The germline V gene encodes CDR1 LNHDA and CDR2 SQIVND (reference sequence). CDR3 protein: CASSVDRDTEAFF. CDR3 DNA: TGTGCCAGTAGTGTGGATCGGGACACTGAAGCTTTCTTT.

V is TRBV15 and J is TRBJ1-5, with D hard to call. Germline assignment: CDR1 LNHNV and CDR2 YYDKDF (reference sequence). The CDR3 extends over 14 amino acids. V lost 1 base to trimming and J lost 0 bases, with 4 bases between them. CDR3 loop: CATSRVDSNQPQHF. The CDR3 DNA reads TGTGCCACCAGCAGAGTAGATAGCAATCAGCCCCAGCATTTT.

J is TRBJ2-7 and V is TRBV28, with D perhaps TRBD1 (6 bases). This CDR3 is 15 amino acids long. Between the trimmed V and J ends, which lost 1 base and 1 base, there was a span of 11 bases. Germline lookup yields CDR1 MDHEN and CDR2 SYDVKM. The CDR3 bases are TGTGCCAGCAGTTTATCAGGCAGGGGATCCTACGAGCAGTACTTC. Encoded protein: CASSLSGRGSYEQYF.

The V call is TRBV20-1, the J call TRBJ1-2; D not resolved. The CDR3 extends over 11 amino acids. CDR1 and CDR2 from the germline V gene are DFQATT and SNEGSKA (reference sequence). Trimming removed 3 bases at V and 8 bases at J, with 10 bases between. The CDR3 DNA is TGCAGTGCTAGTAGCGGGCTCGGCTACACCTTC. Translation gives CSASSGLGYTF.

The chain couples TRBV19 to TRBJ1-3; tentative D call: TRBD1 (6 bases). Germline V lookup: CDR1 LNHDA, CDR2 SQIVND (reference sequence). The CDR3 loop spans 15 amino acids. V lost 6 bases to trimming and J lost 0 bases, with 12 bases between them. CDR3 in amino acids: CASRMGQTSGNTIYF. In DNA, the CDR3 is TGTGCCAGTAGAATGGGACAAACCTCTGGAAACACCATATATTTT.

This clone was seen a few times. This rearrangement joins TRBV6-5 to TRBJ1-1, with 9 bases fitting TRBD1. Germline CDR1 is MNHEY and CDR2 is SVGAGI. J was trimmed by 5 bases and V by 3 bases; bases with no gene match: 4. The CDR3 totals 14 residues. CDR3 residues: CASSYGTGPTEAFF. CDR3 nucleotides: TGTGCCAGCAGTTATGGGACAGGGCCTACTGAAGCTTTCTTT.

This chain joins TRBV27 and TRBJ2-1; 7 bases are a match to TRBD2. The CDR3 runs 14 residues. J gave up 4 bases and V 6 bases, and 6 bases lay outside the gene matches. Per the germline V gene, CDR1 is MNHEY and CDR2 is SMNVEV (reference sequence). The CDR3: CASSLSGRYNEQFF. The CDR3 DNA is TGTGCCAGCAGCCTTAGCGGGCGGTACAATGAGCAGTTCTTC.

V usage is TRBV14 and J usage is TRBJ2-5; D may be TRBD1 (6 bases). Trimming cost V 3 bases and J 2 bases, with 19 bases left between them. Germline V gives CDR1 SGHDN, CDR2 FVKESK. This CDR3 is 17 amino acids long. The CDR3 DNA reads TGTGCCAGCAGCCACACGTCGACAGGTCCCATACAAGAGACCCAGTACTTC. Translated, it gives CASSHTSTGPIQETQYF. Filled out from reference TRBV14 and TRBJ2-5, the complete variable domain reads EAGVTQFPSHSVIEKGQTVTLRCDPISGHDNLYWYRRVMGKEIKFLLHFVKESKQDESGMPNNRFLAERTGGTYSTLKVQPAELEDSGVYFCASSHTSTGPIQETQYFGPGTRLLVL.

The J gene is TRBJ1-6, the V gene TRBV6-1, with a weak D call TRBD1 (6 bases). The CDR3 length is 14 residues. Germline assignment: CDR1 MNHNS and CDR2 SASEGT. V lost 5 bases and J 7 bases, leaving 12 bases between the germline ends. CDR3 amino acids: CASSTDRTNSPLHF. The CDR3 bases are TGTGCCAGCAGTACGGACAGAACCAATTCACCCCTCCACTTT.

The chain uses TRBV6-1 and TRBJ2-5, with TRBD1 matching 10 bases. The CDR3 spans 17 residues. Germline V gives CDR1 MNHNS, CDR2 SASEGT. V lost 2 bases and J lost 5; bases outside the gene matches: 11. This CDR3 is CASSEKGQGSVWETQYF. CDR3 coding DNA: TGTGCCAGCAGTGAAAAGGGACAGGGGTCCGTCTGGGAGACCCAGTACTTC.

This clone occurred once. The chain is built from TRBV27 and TRBJ2-2; D might be TRBD2 (5 bases). CDR1 and CDR2 (germline): MNHEY, SMNVEV (reference sequence). The ends were cut back, 4 bases at V and 7 bases at J, with 22 bases in the middle. CDR3 length equals 17 residues. The CDR3, as DNA: TGTGCCAGCAGTTCCTCTAGAGGGTGGGTTATCGGCGGGGAGCTGTTTTTT. Translating it yields CASSSSRGWVIGGELFF.

V gene TRBV11-2 combines with J gene TRBJ2-7; D not certain. The V gene's germline CDR1 is SGHAT and CDR2 FQNNGV. V lost 0 bases to trimming and J lost 3 bases, with 6 bases between them. CDR3 length: 13 amino acids. The CDR3 loop is CASSLDESYEQYF. CDR3 in DNA: TGTGCCAGCAGCTTAGACGAGAGCTACGAGCAGTACTTC. Full variable domain (outside the CDR3, taken from reference TRBV11-2 and TRBJ2-7): EAGVAQSPRYKIIEKRQSVAFWCNPISGHATLYWYQQILGQGPKLLIQFQNNGVVDDSQLPKDRFSAERLKGVDSTLKIQPAKLEDSAVYLCASSLDESYEQYFGPGTRLTVT.

The chain uses TRBV7-9 and TRBJ2-7, with 8 bases matching TRBD1. Germline V lookup: CDR1 SEHNR, CDR2 FQNEAQ (reference sequence). The V segment lost 4 bases and the J segment 2 bases; nucleotides outside the gene matches: 7. The CDR3 has 15 amino acids. The CDR3 sequence is CASSSPGQDPYEQYF. In DNA, the CDR3 is TGTGCCAGCAGCTCCCCGGGACAGGATCCCTACGAGCAGTACTTC.